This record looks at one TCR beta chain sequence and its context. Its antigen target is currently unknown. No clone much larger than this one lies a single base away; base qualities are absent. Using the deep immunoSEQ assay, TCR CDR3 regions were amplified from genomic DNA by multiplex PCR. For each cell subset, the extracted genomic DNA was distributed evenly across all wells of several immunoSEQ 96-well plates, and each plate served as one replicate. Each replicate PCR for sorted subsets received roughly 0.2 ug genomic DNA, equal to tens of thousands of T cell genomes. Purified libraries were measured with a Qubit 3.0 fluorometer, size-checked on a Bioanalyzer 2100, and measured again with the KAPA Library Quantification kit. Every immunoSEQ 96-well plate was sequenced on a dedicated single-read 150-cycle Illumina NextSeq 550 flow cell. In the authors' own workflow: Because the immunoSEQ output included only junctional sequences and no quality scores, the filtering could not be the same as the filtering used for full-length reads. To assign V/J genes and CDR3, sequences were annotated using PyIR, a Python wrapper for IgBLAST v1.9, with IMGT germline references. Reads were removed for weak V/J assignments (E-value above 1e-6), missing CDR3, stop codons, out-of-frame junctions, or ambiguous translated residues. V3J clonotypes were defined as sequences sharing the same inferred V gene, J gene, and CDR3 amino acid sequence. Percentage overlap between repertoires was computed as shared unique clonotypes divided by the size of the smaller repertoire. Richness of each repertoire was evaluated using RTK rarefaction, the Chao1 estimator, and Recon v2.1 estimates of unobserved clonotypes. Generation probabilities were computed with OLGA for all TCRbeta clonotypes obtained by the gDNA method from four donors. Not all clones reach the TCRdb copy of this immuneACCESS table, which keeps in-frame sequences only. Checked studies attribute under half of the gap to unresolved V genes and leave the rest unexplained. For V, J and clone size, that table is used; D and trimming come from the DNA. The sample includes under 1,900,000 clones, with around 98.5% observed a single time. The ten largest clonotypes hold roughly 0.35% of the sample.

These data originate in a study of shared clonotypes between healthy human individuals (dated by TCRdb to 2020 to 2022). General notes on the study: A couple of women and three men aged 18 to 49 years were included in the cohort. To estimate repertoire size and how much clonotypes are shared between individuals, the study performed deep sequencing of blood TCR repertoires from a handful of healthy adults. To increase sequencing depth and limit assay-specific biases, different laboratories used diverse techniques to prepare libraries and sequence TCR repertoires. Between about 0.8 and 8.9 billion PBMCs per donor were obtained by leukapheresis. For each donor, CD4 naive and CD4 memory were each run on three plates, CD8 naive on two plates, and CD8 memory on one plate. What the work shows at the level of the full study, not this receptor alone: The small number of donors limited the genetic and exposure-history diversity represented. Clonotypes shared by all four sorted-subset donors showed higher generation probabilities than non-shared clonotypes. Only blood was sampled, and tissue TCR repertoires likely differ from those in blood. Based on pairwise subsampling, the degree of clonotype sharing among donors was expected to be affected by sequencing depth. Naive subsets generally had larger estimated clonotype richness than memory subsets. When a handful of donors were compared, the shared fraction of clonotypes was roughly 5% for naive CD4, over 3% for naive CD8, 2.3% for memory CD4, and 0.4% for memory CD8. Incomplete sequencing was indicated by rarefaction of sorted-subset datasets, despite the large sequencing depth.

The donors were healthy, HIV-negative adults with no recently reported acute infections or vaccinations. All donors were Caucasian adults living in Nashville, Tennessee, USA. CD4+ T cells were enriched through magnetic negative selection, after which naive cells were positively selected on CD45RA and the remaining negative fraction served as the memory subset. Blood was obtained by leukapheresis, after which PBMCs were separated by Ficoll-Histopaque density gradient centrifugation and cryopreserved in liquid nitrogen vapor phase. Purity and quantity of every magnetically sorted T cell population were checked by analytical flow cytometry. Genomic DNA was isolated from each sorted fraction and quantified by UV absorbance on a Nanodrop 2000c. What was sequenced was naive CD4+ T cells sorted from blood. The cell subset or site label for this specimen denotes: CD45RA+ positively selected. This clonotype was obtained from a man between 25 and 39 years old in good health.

The CDR3 protein: CASSGTWLGGELFF. The sequence in DNA is TGTGCCAGCAGTGGGACATGGCTCGGCGGGGAGCTGTTTTTT. The rearrangement combines TRBV27 with TRBJ2-2; the D segment could be TRBD1, given 6 matching bases. The CDR3 measures 14 amino acids from cysteine to phenylalanine. Only the CDR3 region is kept as DNA, spanning 42 bases read in frame from base 1. A distance of 14 bases separates the germline ends of V and J, which lose 5 bases and 7 bases respectively. CDR1 and CDR2 are drawn from the germline V gene (reference sequence): MNHEY, SMNVEV.